What follows are 7 T cell receptor beta chains derived from one specimen sequenced in a study of tumour-infiltrating T cells in Burkitt lymphoma. Profiled with immunoSEQ multiplex PCR; TCRdb holds only in-frame clones, not every one. The sample records thousands of clones, about 13% being singletons. Sequenced input: tumor tissue. The receptors were sampled from a human donor with Burkitt lymphoma.

The sample holds a few counts of this clone. The gene calls are TRBV27 and TRBJ2-2, with 8 bases identical to TRBD1. Germline CDR1 is MNHEY and CDR2 is SMNVEV (reference sequence). The V and J ends lost 2 bases and 16 bases, in that order; junction bases with no gene match: 3. The length of the CDR3 is 11 residues. CDR3 bases: TGTGCCAGCAGTTTACAGGACAGGGAGTTTTTT. Its protein product is CASSLQDREFF.

The V call is TRBV7-8, the J call TRBJ2-4; no definite D call. Trimming pared 4 bases from V and 1 base from J, leaving 8 bases between. The length of the CDR3 is 14 residues. Germline-derived CDR1 and CDR2 are SGHVS and FQNEAQ. The CDR3 reads CASSSHEAKNIQYF. Written as DNA, the CDR3 is TGTGCCAGCAGCTCCCACGAGGCCAAAAACATTCAGTACTTC.

This clone has a handful of counts. The chain employs TRBV2 and TRBJ1-2, with D unclear. V lost 5 bases, J lost 5 bases, and 15 bases lay in between. The germline V gene has CDR1 SNHLY and CDR2 FYNNEI. This CDR3 region has 14 residues. Here the CDR3 reads CASSPRTETYGYTF. DNA for the CDR3: TGTGCCAGCAGTCCCCGGACCGAAACTTATGGCTACACCTTC.

This clone turned up a few times. The chain is built from TRBV7-2 and TRBJ2-1; tentatively, D is TRBD2 (5 bases). The CDR3 loop spans 14 amino acids. Between the trimmed V and J ends, which lost 1 base and 9 bases, there was a span of 13 bases. The germline gives CDR1 SGHTA, CDR2 FQGNSA. Here the CDR3 reads CASSLVLLRGEQFF. In nucleotides, the CDR3 is TGTGCCAGCAGCTTAGTGTTGCTACGGGGTGAGCAGTTCTTC.

V and J are TRBV2 and TRBJ2-7; D is possibly TRBD2 (6 bases). CDR1 SNHLY and CDR2 FYNNEI come from the germline V gene. V was clipped by 0 bases and J by 0 bases, with 9 bases between them. The CDR3 has 15 amino acids. CDR3 loop: CASSEAVGGSYEQYF. CDR3 coding DNA: TGTGCCAGCAGTGAAGCGGTCGGGGGCTCCTACGAGCAGTACTTC.

This clone was counted between two and nine times. The V and J genes are TRBV29-1 and TRBJ2-1; no clear D gene. With 7 bases removed from V and 7 bases from J, the gap between germline ends came to 8 bases. The CDR3 totals 10 residues. Germline V gene data show CDR1 as SQVTM and CDR2 as ANQGSEA. In DNA, the CDR3 is TGCAGCGCCACGACGAATGAGCAGTTCTTC. Translated: CSATTNEQFF.

The chain has TRBV4-3 and TRBJ2-3; 7 bases align to TRBD2. The CDR3 loop spans 17 amino acids. V shed 3 bases, J shed 4 bases, and the junction held 13 bases outside the gene matches. Per the germline V gene, CDR1 is LGHNA and CDR2 is YSLEER. DNA of the CDR3: TGCGCCAGCAGCCATCGTTACGGGGGGAGGGCCGCAGATACGCAGTATTTT. As protein: CASSHRYGGRAADTQYF.